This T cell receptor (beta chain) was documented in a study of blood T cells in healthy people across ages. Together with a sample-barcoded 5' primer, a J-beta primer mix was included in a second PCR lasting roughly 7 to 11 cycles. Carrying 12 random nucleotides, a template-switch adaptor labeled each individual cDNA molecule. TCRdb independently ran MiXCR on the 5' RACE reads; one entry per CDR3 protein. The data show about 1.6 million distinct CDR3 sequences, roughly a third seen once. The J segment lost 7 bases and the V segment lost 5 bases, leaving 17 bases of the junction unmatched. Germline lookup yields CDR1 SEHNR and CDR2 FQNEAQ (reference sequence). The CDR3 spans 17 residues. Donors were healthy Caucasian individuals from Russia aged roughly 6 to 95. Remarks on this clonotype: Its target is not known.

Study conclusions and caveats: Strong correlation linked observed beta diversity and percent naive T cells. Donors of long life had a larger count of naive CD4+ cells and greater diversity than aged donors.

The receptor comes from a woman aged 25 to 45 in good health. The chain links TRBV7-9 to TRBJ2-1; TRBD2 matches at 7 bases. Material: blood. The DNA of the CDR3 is TGTGCCAGCAGCCGAATAATGGGGGTGGCCGGGGGGAATGAGCAGTTCTTC. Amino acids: CASSRIMGVAGGNEQFF.